The entry that follows covers one T cell receptor beta chain sequence. V lost 4 bases, J lost 4 bases, and 11 bases stayed unmatched. The CDR3 covers 16 residues. Germline V lookup: CDR1 MNHEY, CDR2 SMNVEV (reference sequence). This sample is drawn from a study of cytomegalovirus exposure and HLA in healthy donors. The study ran its PCR with 60 Vbeta and 13 Jbeta primers. Measured with immunoSEQ multiplex PCR; TCRdb has only the in-frame clones, and not every one. There are about 160,000 clones in the sample; approximately 82% occur only once, and more than 7% lies in the top ten. This receptor was obtained from a male donor in good health and CMV-seropositive. The genes are TRBV27 and TRBJ1-2; 8 bases fit TRBD1. What was sequenced was PBMCs. CDR3 nucleotides: TGTGCCAGCAGTTCCTTACAGGGGGGAGCCATCTATGGCTACACCTTC. It codes for CASSSLQGGAIYGYTF.